These 19 T cell receptor beta chains were all obtained from the same sample, sequenced in a study of tumor-infiltrating lymphocytes in primary liver carcinoma. The blood RNA (from unsorted whole blood) was obtained, and germline DNA was also extracted. A constant-region primer served to make TCR beta cDNA from around 500 ng total RNA. Slightly modified ARM-PCR served as the procedure for the TCR beta libraries. These libraries came from three rounds of nested multiplex PCR. Amplification in the first two PCR rounds was performed using TRBV1-TRBV30 forward primers and a C-beta reverse primer for 10 cycles each. Via MiXCR, TCRdb re-called the multiplex PCR reads, giving one row per CDR3 protein. The sample has about 200,000 distinct CDR3 sequences; almost 65% are singletons. Source material: peripheral blood. Every receptor here comes from an older woman with primary liver carcinoma and hepatitis B virus infection.

A word on this clonotype: The junction differs from germline at one of its ends, possibly a read error. The rearrangement joins TRBV29-1 to TRBJ2-3; 8 bases are a match to TRBD2. The germline V gene has CDR1 SQVTM and CDR2 ANQGSEA. This CDR3 has 13 residues. This chain's CDR3 is CSATSGLGDTEYF. The CDR3 coding sequence is TGCAGCGCCACTAGCGGCTTGGGGGATACGGAGTATTTT.

Of note for this clonotype: A much larger clone sits a single nucleotide away, making a read error possible. CDR3 sequence: CAWSVRRIADAQYF. CDR3 in DNA: TGTGCCTGGAGTGTACGTCGCATCGCAGATGCGCAGTATTTT. The V call is TRBV30, the J call TRBJ2-3, with D hard to call. CDR1 and CDR2 from the germline V gene are GTSNPN and SVGIG (reference sequence). The CDR3 extends over 14 amino acids.

The chain recombines TRBV5-6 with TRBJ2-5; D gene uncertain. CDR1 is SGHDT, CDR2 YYEEEE, per germline. The CDR3 covers 14 residues. Trimming removed 4 bases at V and 2 bases at J, with 12 bases between. CDR3 sequence: CASSATFGQETQYF. CDR3 DNA sequence: TGTGCCAGCAGCGCAACGTTCGGACAAGAGACCCAGTACTTC.

In its sample, this clonotype was seen once. A junction boundary mismatches the germline segment, possibly from a read error. The chain recombines TRBV28 with TRBJ2-3; tentative D call: TRBD2 (5 bases). CDR1 and CDR2 (germline): MDHEN, SYDVKM. This CDR3 is built from 19 residues. This CDR3 reads CAGSLWAAGGAESTDTQYF. The CDR3, as DNA: TGTGCCGGCAGTTTGTGGGCTGCGGGCGGAGCCGAAAGCACAGATACGCAGTATTTT. The full variable domain, its missing parts supplied by reference TRBV28 and TRBJ2-3, is DVKVTQSSRYLVKRTGEKVFLECVQDMDHENMFWYRQDPGLGLRLIYFSYDVKMKEKGDIPEGYSVSREKKERFSLILESASTNQTSMYLCAGSLWAAGGAESTDTQYFGPGTRLTVL.

As for this clonotype: Given the absence of the conserved phenylalanine or tryptophan at the CDR3 end, a read error is likely. J is TRBJ1-1 and V is TRBV5-5, with D uncertain. Germline V lookup: CDR1 SGHKS, CDR2 YYEKEE (reference sequence). The length of the CDR3 is 15 residues. V was pared by 0 bases and J by 0 bases, with 9 bases between. CDR3 protein: CASSLGASLNTEAFL. Written as DNA, the CDR3 is TGTGCCAGCAGCTTGGGTGCTTCATTGAACACTGAAGCTTTCCTT.

Remarks on this clonotype: Given a much more abundant clone one base away, this may be a read error. Because it lacks the conserved phenylalanine or tryptophan at the end, this CDR3 is likely a read error. The CDR3, as DNA: TGTGCCAGCAGTGAACTGACAGTTGTAAACACTGAAGCTTTCCTT. Translated, it gives CASSELTVVNTEAFL. The V call is TRBV6-1, the J call TRBJ1-1; D is possibly TRBD1 (5 bases). The CDR3 extends over 15 amino acids. V gave up 2 bases and J gave up 2 bases, with 12 bases separating them. Germline V gene data show CDR1 as MNHNS and CDR2 as SASEGT.

This clonotype was detected only a few times. Its ends do not fully match the called genes, so a read error is possible. The V and J genes are TRBV5-4 and TRBJ2-5; D gene uncertain. The length of the CDR3 is 14 residues. Germline assignment: CDR1 SGHNT and CDR2 YYREEE (reference sequence). This CDR3 is CASSADGSQETRYF. In DNA form, the CDR3 reads TGTGCCAGCAGTGCCGACGGCTCCCAAGAGACCCGGTACTTC.

CDR3 in amino acids: CASSLTDFTQYF. CDR3 nucleotide sequence: TGTGCCAGCAGTCTCACCGATTTTACCCAGTACTTC. The V and J genes are TRBV14 and TRBJ2-5, with unresolved D. The CDR3 has 12 amino acids. The germline gives CDR1 SGHDN, CDR2 FVKESK. V was pared by 6 bases and J by 8 bases, with 13 bases between.

The rearrangement joins TRBV11-2 to TRBJ2-1; D uncertain. With 3 bases removed from V and 0 bases from J, the gap between germline ends came to 15 bases. CDR1 and CDR2 from the germline V gene are SGHAT and FQNNGV. The CDR3 totals 17 residues. The CDR3 sequence is CASSFAPVRCSYNEQFF. CDR3 sequence (DNA): TGTGCCAGCAGCTTTGCCCCAGTGAGGTGCTCCTACAATGAGCAGTTCTTC.

This clonotype counts as medium-sized. The chain uses TRBV11-2 and TRBJ2-4; D gene unclear. The CDR3 has 15 residues. CDR1 and CDR2 from the germline V gene are SGHAT and FQNNGV. Deletions cut 1 base from V and 5 bases from J, with 12 bases between. CDR3 sequence reads: CASSLAPAEQNIQYF. Written as DNA, the CDR3 is TGTGCCAGCAGCTTAGCCCCGGCAGAGCAAAACATTCAGTACTTC.

This CDR3 is CAGGAGLSTEAFF. CDR3 bases: TGTGCCGGGGGGGCAGGGTTGAGCACTGAAGCTTTCTTT. V usage is TRBV11-2 and J usage is TRBJ1-1, with D maybe TRBD1 (6 bases). The CDR3 is 13 residues long. Between the trimmed V and J ends, which lost 11 bases and 4 bases, there was a span of 17 bases. The germline gives CDR1 SGHAT, CDR2 FQNNGV.

As for this clonotype: One base away lies a much larger clone, so this may be a sequencing read error. This chain links TRBV29-1 with TRBJ2-7, with D uncertain. V lost 3 bases, J lost 1 base, and 10 bases lay in between. This CDR3 contains 13 residues. Germline V lookup: CDR1 SQVTM, CDR2 ANQGSEA. In DNA, the CDR3 is TGCAGCGTTGAGTCGGGCAGTTCCTACGAGCAGTACTTC. It is translated as CSVESGSSYEQYF.

Regarding this clonotype: Because the CDR3 is missing its conserved closing phenylalanine or tryptophan, this is likely a read error. In DNA, the CDR3 is TGCGCCAGCAGCTTGGAACTCCCCGCCCATGAGCAGTTCTTA. Its protein is CASSLELPAHEQFL. This sequence joins TRBV5-1 and TRBJ2-5; no clear D gene. The end of the DNA is better explained by TRBJ2-1, so the J call may be wrong. Germline CDR1 reads SGHRS; CDR2 reads YFSETQ. The CDR3 contains 14 residues.

The genes are TRBV11-2 and TRBJ2-5; D is uncertain. Trimming removed 7 bases from V and 4 bases from J, with 10 bases in between. Germline CDR1 and CDR2: SGHAT and FQNNGV. The CDR3 has 12 residues. CDR3 DNA: TGTGCCAGCACCCAGGCAGGAGAGACCCAGTACTTC. This codes for CASTQAGETQYF.

For this clonotype: With a much larger clone just one base away, this may be a read error. This chain joins TRBV5-1 and TRBJ2-1; 15 bases map to TRBD2. The CDR3 contains 18 residues. CDR1 is SGHRS, CDR2 YFSETQ, per germline. CDR3 sequence: CASSDRGTSGRLANEQLF. CDR3 coding DNA: TGCGCCAGCAGCGACCGGGGGACTAGCGGGAGGTTGGCCAATGAGCAGCTCTTC. Together with reference TRBV5-1 and TRBJ2-1, the CDR3 gives the full variable domain: KAGVTQTPRYLIKTRGQQVTLSCSPISGHRSVSWYQQTPGQGLQFLFEYFSETQRNKGNFPGRFSGRQFSNSRSEMNVSTLELGDSALYLCASSDRGTSGRLANEQLFGPGTRLTVL.

Of note for this clonotype: Being one base from a much bigger clone, this may be a read error. V and J are TRBV12-3 or TRBV12-4 and TRBJ2-1, with D perhaps being TRBD1 or TRBD2 (7 bases each). CDR3 length: 16 residues. Trimming took off 7 bases at V and 9 bases at J, with 25 bases between the two ends. The CDR3 sequence: CASNQQGRVCSAEQFF. Here the CDR3 DNA reads TGTGCCAGCAACCAACAGGGGAGGGTCTGCAGCGCTGAGCAGTTCTTC.

Remarks on this clonotype: One end of the junction does not line up with germline, which may come from a read error. The chain recombines TRBV7-8 with TRBJ2-1; TRBD2 matches at 14 bases. The CDR3 spans 16 residues. CDR1 is SGHVS and CDR2 is FQNEAQ in the germline V gene. DNA of the CDR3: TGTGCCGGCAGCTTAGTTGGGACTAGCGGGAGTAATGAGGAGTTCTTC. Translating gives CAGSLVGTSGSNEEFF.

The chain is built from TRBV2 and TRBJ2-7, with 12 positions matching TRBD2. Germline assignment: CDR1 SNHLY and CDR2 FYNNEI. This CDR3 is built from 15 residues. The trim removed 5 bases at V and 5 bases at J, leaving 7 bases unmatched. In DNA form, the CDR3 reads TGTGCCAGCAGTCCCCCGACTAGCGGGAGCCACGAGCAGTACTTC. Amino acid sequence: CASSPPTSGSHEQYF.

Many counts were recorded for this clonotype. The chain links TRBV6-6 to TRBJ1-5; TRBD1 matches 7 bases. Germline trimming cut 7 bases from V and 5 bases from J; bases unmatched to any gene: 17. The length of the CDR3 is 17 residues. Germline V gene lookup returns CDR1 MNHNY and CDR2 SVGAGI (reference sequence). This CDR3 is CASTTGPGRGGDQPQHF. For the CDR3, the DNA is TGTGCCAGCACGACAGGTCCGGGCAGGGGGGGGGATCAGCCCCAGCATTTT.